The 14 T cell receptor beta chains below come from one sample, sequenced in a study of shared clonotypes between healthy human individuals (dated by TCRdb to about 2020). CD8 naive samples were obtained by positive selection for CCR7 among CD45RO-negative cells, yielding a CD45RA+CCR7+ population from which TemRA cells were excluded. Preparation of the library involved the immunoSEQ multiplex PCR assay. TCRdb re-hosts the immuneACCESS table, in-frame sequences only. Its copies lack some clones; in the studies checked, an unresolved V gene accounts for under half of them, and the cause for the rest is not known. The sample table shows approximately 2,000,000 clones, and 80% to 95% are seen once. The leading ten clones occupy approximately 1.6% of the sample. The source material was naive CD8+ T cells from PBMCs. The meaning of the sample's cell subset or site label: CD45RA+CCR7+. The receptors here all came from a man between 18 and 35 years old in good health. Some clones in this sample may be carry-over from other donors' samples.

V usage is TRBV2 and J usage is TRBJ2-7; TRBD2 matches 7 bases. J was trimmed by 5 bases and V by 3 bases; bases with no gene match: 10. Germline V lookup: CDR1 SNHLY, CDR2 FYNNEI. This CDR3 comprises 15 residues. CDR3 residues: CASSDLGGRFNEQYF. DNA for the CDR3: TGTGCCAGCAGTGACCTGGGCGGGAGATTTAACGAGCAGTACTTC. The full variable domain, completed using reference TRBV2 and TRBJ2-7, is EPEVTQTPSHQVTQMGQEVILRCVPISNHLYFYWYRQILGQKVEFLVSFYNNEISEKSEIFDDQFSVERPDGSNFTLKIRSTKLEDSAMYFCASSDLGGRFNEQYFGPGTRLTVT.

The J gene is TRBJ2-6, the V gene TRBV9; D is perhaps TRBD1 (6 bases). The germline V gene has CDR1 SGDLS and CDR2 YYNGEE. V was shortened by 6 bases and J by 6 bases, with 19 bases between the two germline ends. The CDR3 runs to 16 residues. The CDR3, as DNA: TGTGCCAGCACCCCCCGGGACACCGTAATGGCCAACGTCCTGACTTTC. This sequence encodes CASTPRDTVMANVLTF. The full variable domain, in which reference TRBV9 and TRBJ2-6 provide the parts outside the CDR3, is DSGVTQTPKHLITATGQRVTLRCSPRSGDLSVYWYQQSLDQGLQFLIQYYNGEERAKGNILERFSAQQFPDLHSELNLSSLELGDSALYFCASTPRDTVMANVLTFGAGSRLTVL.

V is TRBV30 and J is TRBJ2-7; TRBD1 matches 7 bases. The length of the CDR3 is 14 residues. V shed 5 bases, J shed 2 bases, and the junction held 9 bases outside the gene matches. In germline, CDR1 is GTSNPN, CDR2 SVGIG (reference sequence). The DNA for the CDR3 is TGTGCCTGGGGACAAACCGGGACAGCCTACGAGCAGTACTTC. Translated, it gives CAWGQTGTAYEQYF.

The CDR3 region has the DNA TGTGCCAGCAGTTTATCGTATCCGGGTACTAACTATGGCTACACCTTC. Protein: CASSLSYPGTNYGYTF. This rearrangement joins TRBV27 to TRBJ1-2; D unresolved. CDR3 length equals 16 residues. Trimming cost V 0 bases and J 0 bases, with 11 bases left between them. CDR1 MNHEY and CDR2 SMNVEV come from the germline V gene (reference sequence).

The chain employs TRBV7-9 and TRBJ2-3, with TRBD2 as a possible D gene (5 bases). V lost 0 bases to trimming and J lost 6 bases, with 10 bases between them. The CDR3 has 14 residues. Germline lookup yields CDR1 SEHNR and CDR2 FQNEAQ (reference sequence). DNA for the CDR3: TGTGCCAGCAGCTTAGCGGGAGCGTCGGATACGCAGTATTTT. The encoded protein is CASSLAGASDTQYF. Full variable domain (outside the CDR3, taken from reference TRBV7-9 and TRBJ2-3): DTGVSQNPRHKITKRGQNVTFRCDPISEHNRLYWYRQTLGQGPEFLTYFQNEAQLEKSRLLSDRFSAERPKGSFSTLEIQRTEQGDSAMYLCASSLAGASDTQYFGPGTRLTVL.

CDR3 loop: CASTPTGAATEAFF. CDR3 nucleotide sequence: TGTGCCAGCACCCCCACGGGGGCGGCCACTGAAGCTTTCTTT. The V call is TRBV27, the J call TRBJ1-1, with D maybe TRBD1 (6 bases). Between the trimmed V and J ends, which lost 7 bases and 4 bases, there was a span of 16 bases. The CDR3 totals 14 residues. Germline values: CDR1 MNHEY, CDR2 SMNVEV (reference sequence).

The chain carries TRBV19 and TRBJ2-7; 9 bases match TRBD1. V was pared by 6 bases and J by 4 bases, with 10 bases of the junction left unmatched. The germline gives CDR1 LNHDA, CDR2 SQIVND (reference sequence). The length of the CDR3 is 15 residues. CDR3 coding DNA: TGTGCCAGTAGGGAATCCGGGACAGGGTTTTACGAGCAGTACTTC. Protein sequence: CASRESGTGFYEQYF.

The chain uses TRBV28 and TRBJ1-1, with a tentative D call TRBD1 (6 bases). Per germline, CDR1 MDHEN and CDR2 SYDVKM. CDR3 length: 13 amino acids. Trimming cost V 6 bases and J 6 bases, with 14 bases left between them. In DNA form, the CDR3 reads TGTGCCAGCAGCAGACCAGGGGACCCTGAAGCTTTCTTT. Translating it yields CASSRPGDPEAFF.

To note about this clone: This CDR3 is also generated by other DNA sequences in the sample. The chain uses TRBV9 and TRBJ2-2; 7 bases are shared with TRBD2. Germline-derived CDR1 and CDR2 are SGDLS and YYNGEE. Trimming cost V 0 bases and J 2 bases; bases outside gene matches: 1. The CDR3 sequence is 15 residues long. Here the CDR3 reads CASSVAGGNTGELFF. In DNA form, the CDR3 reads TGTGCCAGCAGCGTAGCGGGAGGCAACACCGGGGAGCTGTTTTTT.

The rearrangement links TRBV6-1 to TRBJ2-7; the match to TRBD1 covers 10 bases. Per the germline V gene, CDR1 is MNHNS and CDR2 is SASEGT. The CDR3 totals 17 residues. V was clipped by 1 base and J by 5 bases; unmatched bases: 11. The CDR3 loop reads CASSEGLPWTGGNEQYF. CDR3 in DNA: TGTGCCAGCAGTGAAGGTTTGCCGTGGACAGGGGGGAACGAGCAGTACTTC.

CDR3 nucleotide sequence: TGTGCCAGCAGCCCGCGAGGGGCCAACGTCCTGACTTTC. It translates to CASSPRGANVLTF. V is TRBV7-8 and J is TRBJ2-6; D call uncertain. Between the trimmed V and J ends, which lost 5 bases and 4 bases, there was a span of 6 bases. Germline lookup yields CDR1 SGHVS and CDR2 FQNEAQ. The CDR3 covers 13 residues.

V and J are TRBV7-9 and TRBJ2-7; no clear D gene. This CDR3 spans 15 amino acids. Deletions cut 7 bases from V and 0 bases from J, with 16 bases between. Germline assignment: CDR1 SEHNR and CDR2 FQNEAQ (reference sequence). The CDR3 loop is CASTSPRAPSYEQYF. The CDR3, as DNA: TGTGCCAGCACCTCGCCCCGTGCCCCCTCCTACGAGCAGTACTTC.

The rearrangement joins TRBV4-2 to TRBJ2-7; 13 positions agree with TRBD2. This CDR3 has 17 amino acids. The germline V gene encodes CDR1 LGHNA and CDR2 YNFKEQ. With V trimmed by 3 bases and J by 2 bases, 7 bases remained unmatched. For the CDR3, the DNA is TGTGCCAGCAGCCAGGAACTACTAGCGGGAGGGGCCTACGAGCAGTACTTC. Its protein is CASSQELLAGGAYEQYF.

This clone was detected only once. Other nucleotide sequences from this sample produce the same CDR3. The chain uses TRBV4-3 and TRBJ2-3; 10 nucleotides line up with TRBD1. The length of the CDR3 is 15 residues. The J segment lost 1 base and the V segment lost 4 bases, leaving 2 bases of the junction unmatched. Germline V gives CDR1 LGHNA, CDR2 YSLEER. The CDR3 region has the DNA TGCGCCAGCAGCCCTGGGACAGGGGGCACAGATACGCAGTATTTT. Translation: CASSPGTGGTDTQYF.